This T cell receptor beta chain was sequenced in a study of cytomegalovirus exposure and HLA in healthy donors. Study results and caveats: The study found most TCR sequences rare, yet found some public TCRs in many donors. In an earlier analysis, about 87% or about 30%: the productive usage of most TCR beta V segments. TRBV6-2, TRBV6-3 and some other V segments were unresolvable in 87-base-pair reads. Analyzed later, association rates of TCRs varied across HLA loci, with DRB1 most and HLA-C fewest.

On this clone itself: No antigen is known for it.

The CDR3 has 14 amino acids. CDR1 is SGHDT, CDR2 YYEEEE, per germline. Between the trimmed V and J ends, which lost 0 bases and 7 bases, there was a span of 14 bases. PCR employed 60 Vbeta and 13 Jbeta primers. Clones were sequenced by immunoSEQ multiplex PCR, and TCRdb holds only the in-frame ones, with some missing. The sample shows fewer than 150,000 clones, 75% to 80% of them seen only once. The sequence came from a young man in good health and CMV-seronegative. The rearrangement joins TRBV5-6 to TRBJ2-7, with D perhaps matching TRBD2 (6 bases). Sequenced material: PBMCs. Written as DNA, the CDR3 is TGTGCCAGCAGCTTGGCGGGAGTAGGTTTGGAGCAGTACTTC. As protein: CASSLAGVGLEQYF.